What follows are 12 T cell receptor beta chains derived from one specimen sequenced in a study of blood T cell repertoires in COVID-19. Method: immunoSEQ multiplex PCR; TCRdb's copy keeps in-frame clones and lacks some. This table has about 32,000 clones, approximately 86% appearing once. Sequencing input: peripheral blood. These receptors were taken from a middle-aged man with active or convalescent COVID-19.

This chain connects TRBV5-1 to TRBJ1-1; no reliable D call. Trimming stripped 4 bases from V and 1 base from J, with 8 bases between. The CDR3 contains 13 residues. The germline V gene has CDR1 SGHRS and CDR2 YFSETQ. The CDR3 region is CASSETPNTEAFF. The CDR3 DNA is TGCGCCAGCAGCGAGACACCGAACACTGAAGCTTTCTTT.

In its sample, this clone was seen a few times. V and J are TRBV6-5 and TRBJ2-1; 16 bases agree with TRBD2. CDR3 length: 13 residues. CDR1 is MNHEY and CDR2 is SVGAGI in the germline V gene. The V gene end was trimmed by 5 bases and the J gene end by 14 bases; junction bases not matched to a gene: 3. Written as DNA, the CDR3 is TGTGCCAGCAGTAAGGGACTAGCGGGAGGGAAGTTCTTC. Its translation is CASSKGLAGGKFF.

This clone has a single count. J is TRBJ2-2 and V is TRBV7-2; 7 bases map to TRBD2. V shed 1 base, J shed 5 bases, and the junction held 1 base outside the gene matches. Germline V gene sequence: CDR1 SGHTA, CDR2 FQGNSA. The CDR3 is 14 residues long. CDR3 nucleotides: TGTGCCAGCAGCTTAGGGACTAGAACCGGGGAGCTGTTTTTT. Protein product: CASSLGTRTGELFF. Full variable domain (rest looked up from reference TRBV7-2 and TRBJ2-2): GAGVSQSPSNKVTEKGKDVELRCDPISGHTALYWYRQSLGQGLEFLIYFQGNSAPDKSGLPSDRFSAERTGGSVSTLTIQRTQQEDSAVYLCASSLGTRTGELFFGEGSRLTVL.

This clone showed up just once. The chain's CDR3 is CASSVGGQINYGYTF. The CDR3 nucleotides read TGTGCCAGCAGCGTAGGGGGACAGATTAACTATGGCTACACCTTC. The chain has TRBV9 and TRBJ1-2; 7 bases align to TRBD1. The CDR3 contains 15 residues. From germline, CDR1 is SGDLS and CDR2 YYNGEE. J lost 1 base, V lost 0 bases, and 3 bases had no gene match. Variable domain in full (rest from reference TRBV9 and TRBJ1-2): DSGVTQTPKHLITATGQRVTLRCSPRSGDLSVYWYQQSLDQGLQFLIQYYNGEERAKGNILERFSAQQFPDLHSELNLSSLELGDSALYFCASSVGGQINYGYTFGSGTRLTVV.

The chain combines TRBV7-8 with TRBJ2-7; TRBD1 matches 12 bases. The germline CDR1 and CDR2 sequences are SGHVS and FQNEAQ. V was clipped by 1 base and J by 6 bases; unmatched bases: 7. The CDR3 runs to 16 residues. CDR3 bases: TGTGCCAGCAGCTTAGGGTCGGGACAGGGGGCTCGCGAGCAGTACTTC. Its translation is CASSLGSGQGAREQYF.

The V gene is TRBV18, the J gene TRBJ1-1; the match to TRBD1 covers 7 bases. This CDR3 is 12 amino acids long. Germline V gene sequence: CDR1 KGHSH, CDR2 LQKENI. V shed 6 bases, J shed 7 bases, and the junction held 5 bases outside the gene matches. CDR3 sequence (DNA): TGTGCCAGCTCGGCCCGACAGGGTGAAGCTTTCTTT. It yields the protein CASSARQGEAFF.

The DNA for the CDR3 is TGTGCCTTAAGAGGGGACAGGGCGGGCGAAGGGAACACCGGGGAGCTGTTTTTT. Translated, it gives CALRGDRAGEGNTGELFF. V is TRBV2 and J is TRBJ2-2; 9 bases are a match to TRBD1. The CDR3 is 18 residues long. The germline CDR1 and CDR2 sequences are SNHLY and FYNNEI. With V trimmed by 11 bases and J by 1 base, 17 bases remained unmatched.

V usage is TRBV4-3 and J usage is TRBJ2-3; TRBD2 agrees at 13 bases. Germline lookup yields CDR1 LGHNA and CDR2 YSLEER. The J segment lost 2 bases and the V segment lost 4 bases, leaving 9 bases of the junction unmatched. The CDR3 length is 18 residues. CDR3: CASSPRTSGRVVTDTQYF. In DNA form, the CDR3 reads TGCGCCAGCAGCCCGCGGACTAGCGGGAGAGTTGTCACAGATACGCAGTATTTT.

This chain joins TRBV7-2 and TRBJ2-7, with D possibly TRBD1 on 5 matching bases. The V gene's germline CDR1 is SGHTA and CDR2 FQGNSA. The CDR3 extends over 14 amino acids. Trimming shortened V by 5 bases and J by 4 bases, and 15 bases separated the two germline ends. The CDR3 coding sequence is TGTGCCAGCAGCCGCCAAGCCCAGGGATACGAGCAGTACTTC. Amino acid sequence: CASSRQAQGYEQYF.

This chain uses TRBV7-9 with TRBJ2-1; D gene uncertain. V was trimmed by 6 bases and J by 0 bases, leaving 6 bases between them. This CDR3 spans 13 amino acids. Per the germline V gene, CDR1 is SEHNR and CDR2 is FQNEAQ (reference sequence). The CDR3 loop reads CASRLNSYNEQFF. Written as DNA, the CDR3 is TGTGCCAGCAGACTCAACTCCTACAATGAGCAGTTCTTC. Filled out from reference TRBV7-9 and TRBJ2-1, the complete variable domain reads DTGVSQNPRHKITKRGQNVTFRCDPISEHNRLYWYRQTLGQGPEFLTYFQNEAQLEKSRLLSDRFSAERPKGSFSTLEIQRTEQGDSAMYLCASRLNSYNEQFFGPGTRLTVL.

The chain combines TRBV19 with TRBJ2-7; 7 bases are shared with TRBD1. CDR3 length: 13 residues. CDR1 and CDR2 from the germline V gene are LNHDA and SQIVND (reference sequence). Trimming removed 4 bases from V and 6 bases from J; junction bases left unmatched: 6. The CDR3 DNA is TGTGCCAGTAGTAGGACAGGCTGGACCGAGCAGTACTTC. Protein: CASSRTGWTEQYF.

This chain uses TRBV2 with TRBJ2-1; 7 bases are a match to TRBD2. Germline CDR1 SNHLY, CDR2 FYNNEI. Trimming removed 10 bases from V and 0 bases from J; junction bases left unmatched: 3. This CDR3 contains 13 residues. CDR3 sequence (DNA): TGTGCCACCAAGCGGGACTCCTACAATGAGCAGTTCTTC. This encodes CATKRDSYNEQFF.